Each of the 13 T cell receptor beta chains below was sequenced from the same sample in a study of blood T cell repertoires in COVID-19. Some clones are missing from TCRdb's copy, which holds only in-frame ones; the method was immunoSEQ multiplex PCR. The repertoire holds some 180,000 clones, with approximately 85% as singletons. Sequences were obtained from PBMCs or T cells enriched from blood (not recorded which). These receptors all stem from a man in his forties who had recovered from COVID-19.

This clone was seen a handful of times. The CDR3 bases are TGTGCCAGCAGCTTAGACAGGGCGGATTCACCCCTCCACTTT. Amino acid sequence: CASSLDRADSPLHF. This rearrangement joins TRBV11-3 to TRBJ1-6; maybe TRBD1 (5 bases). The CDR3 runs to 14 residues. Between the trimmed V and J ends, which lost 0 bases and 8 bases, there was a span of 8 bases. Per the germline V gene, CDR1 is SGHNT and CDR2 is YENEEA. Using reference TRBV11-3 and TRBJ1-6 for the parts outside the CDR3, the full variable domain is EAGVVQSPRYKIIEKKQPVAFWCNPISGHNTLYWYLQNLGQGPELLIRYENEEAVDDSQLPKDRFSAERLKGVDSTLKIQPAELGDSAVYLCASSLDRADSPLHFGNGTRLTVT.

The rearrangement uses TRBV13 and TRBJ2-7; TRBD1 is a possible D gene (5 bases). V gave up 4 bases and J gave up 4 bases, with 17 bases separating them. The CDR3 has 15 amino acids. Per germline, CDR1 PRHDT and CDR2 FYEKMQ (reference sequence). CDR3 amino acids: CASSSRQKGVYEQYF. The CDR3 region has the DNA TGTGCCAGCAGCTCCCGACAGAAGGGCGTTTACGAGCAGTACTTC.

V gene TRBV5-1 combines with J gene TRBJ2-4, with D perhaps matching TRBD2 (6 bases). This CDR3 has 15 residues. With 5 bases removed from V and 1 base from J, the gap between germline ends came to 13 bases. Germline CDR1 SGHRS, CDR2 YFSETQ. Written as DNA, the CDR3 is TGCGCCAGCAGTCAAGCGGGTGGGGCCAAAAACATTCAGTACTTC. Translated, it gives CASSQAGGAKNIQYF.

This rearrangement joins TRBV19 to TRBJ2-4; a weak D match, TRBD1 (6 bases). V lost 7 bases and J lost 0, with 10 bases in between. The germline V gene encodes CDR1 LNHDA and CDR2 SQIVND (reference sequence). This CDR3 is built from 14 residues. The CDR3 sequence is CASTKGGAKNIQYF. The CDR3 DNA follows: TGTGCCAGTACCAAAGGGGGAGCCAAAAACATTCAGTACTTC.

V and J are TRBV6-6 and TRBJ2-5, with 7 nucleotides matching TRBD2. CDR1 is MNHNY, CDR2 SVGAGI, per germline (reference sequence). V lost 5 bases to trimming and J lost 1 base; unmatched junction nucleotides: 13. CDR3 length equals 17 residues. In DNA, the CDR3 is TGTGCCAGCAGTCCTCCGGGGAGCGGGGCCCCCCAAGAGACCCAGTACTTC. Amino acid sequence: CASSPPGSGAPQETQYF.

This chain joins TRBV10-3 and TRBJ2-7, with TRBD2 matching over 8 bases. V was clipped by 4 bases and J by 2 bases; unmatched bases: 7. The germline V gene encodes CDR1 ENHRY and CDR2 SYGVKD. The CDR3 covers 15 residues. Here the CDR3 reads CAISGGGISPYEQYF. DNA for the CDR3: TGTGCCATCAGTGGCGGGGGGATTAGTCCCTACGAGCAGTACTTC.

J is TRBJ2-7 and V is TRBV9; 10 bases are a match to TRBD1. The CDR3 spans 16 residues. CDR1 and CDR2 from the germline V gene are SGDLS and YYNGEE. V trimming: 3 bases; J trimming: 0 bases; junction bases outside the gene matches: 6. The CDR3: CASSASGTGVSYEQYF. CDR3 DNA sequence: TGTGCCAGCAGCGCTTCCGGGACAGGGGTCTCCTACGAGCAGTACTTC.

The chain combines TRBV13 with TRBJ1-1; no definite D call. The length of the CDR3 is 12 residues. V lost 5 bases, J lost 4 bases, and 8 bases lay in between. The germline V gene has CDR1 PRHDT and CDR2 FYEKMQ (reference sequence). For the CDR3, the DNA is TGTGCCAGCAGCCACACGGGCACTGAAGCTTTCTTT. It encodes CASSHTGTEAFF. The full variable domain, rest sourced from reference TRBV13 and TRBJ1-1, is AAGVIQSPRHLIKEKRETATLKCYPIPRHDTVYWYQQGPGQDPQFLISFYEKMQSDKGSIPDRFSAQQFSDYHSELNMSSLELGDSALYFCASSHTGTEAFFGQGTRLTVV.

This sequence joins TRBV15 and TRBJ2-5, with TRBD2 as a possible D gene (5 bases). The CDR3 runs 15 residues. V lost 0 bases to trimming and J lost 5 bases, with 13 bases between them. Germline V lookup: CDR1 LNHNV, CDR2 YYDKDF (reference sequence). CDR3 in amino acids: CATSRDSRRGETQYF. The CDR3 DNA reads as TGTGCCACCAGCAGAGATTCGCGACGAGGGGAGACCCAGTACTTC.

The chain carries TRBV19 and TRBJ1-3, with no clear D. Trimming removed 3 bases from V and 3 bases from J, with 12 bases in between. This CDR3 comprises 15 residues. From germline, CDR1 is LNHDA and CDR2 SQIVND (reference sequence). The CDR3 DNA reads as TGTGCCAGTAGTATTCAGGTCGGAATTGGAAACACCATATATTTT. This codes for CASSIQVGIGNTIYF. Full variable domain (remainder filled in from reference TRBV19 and TRBJ1-3): DGGITQSPKYLFRKEGQNVTLSCEQNLNHDAMYWYRQDPGQGLRLIYYSQIVNDFQKGDIAEGYSVSREKKESFPLTVTSAQKNPTAFYLCASSIQVGIGNTIYFGEGSWLTVV.

The chain uses TRBV27 and TRBJ1-6; 9 bases fit TRBD1. V was pared by 3 bases and J by 11 bases, with 5 bases of the junction left unmatched. The CDR3 contains 14 residues. CDR1 is MNHEY, CDR2 SMNVEV, per germline (reference sequence). CDR3 DNA: TGTGCCAGCAGTTTTGGACAGGGGAACACACCCCTCCACTTT. It is translated as CASSFGQGNTPLHF.

This chain uses TRBV30 with TRBJ1-3; D not certain. The length of the CDR3 is 13 residues. Germline V lookup: CDR1 GTSNPN, CDR2 SVGIG (reference sequence). The V gene lost 1 base and the J gene lost 2 bases, with 6 bases spanning the gap. CDR3 region: CAWSALTGNTIYF. The CDR3 region has the DNA TGTGCCTGGAGTGCTCTAACTGGAAACACCATATATTTT.

In its sample, this clone was seen a few times. This rearrangement joins TRBV24-1 to TRBJ2-1; 7 bases match TRBD1. Germline CDR1 is KGHDR and CDR2 is SFDVKD. The CDR3 consists of 13 residues. V shed 10 bases and J 2 bases; nucleotides not matched to a gene: 4. In nucleotides, the CDR3 is TGTGCCACAGCGACAGGGACCTACAATGAGCAGTTCTTC. Translated, it gives CATATGTYNEQFF.